This T cell receptor (beta chain) was retrieved from a study of blood T cell repertoires in COVID-19. The study drew participants aged about 18 to 89 years from 24 US areas. Someone with COVID-19 had been met by exposed participants within 2 weeks before study entry. Authors' processing steps: Reference gene primer amplification gave estimated nucleated cell counts. Profiled with immunoSEQ multiplex PCR; TCRdb holds only in-frame clones, not every one. V and J calls plus clone size are reproduced from that table; the DNA served to infer D and trimming. The sample yields fewer than 350,000 clones, around 85% seen once. CDR1 and CDR2 from the germline V gene are MNHEY and SVGAGI. V gave up 0 bases and J gave up 0 bases; unmatched junction bases: 5. CDR3 length: 16 amino acids.

This receptor was taken from a woman in her 30s who had been exposed to COVID-19. J is TRBJ2-7 and V is TRBV6-5, with 7 bases that match TRBD1. Sequences were obtained from PBMCs or T cells enriched from blood (not recorded which). The CDR3 nucleotides read TGTGCCAGCAGTTACTCAAGACAGGGCCCCTCCTACGAGCAGTACTTC. Protein: CASSYSRQGPSYEQYF.